A selection of T cell receptor beta chains follows, all from one sample in a study of blood T cell repertoires in COVID-19. Sequencing was performed with immunoSEQ multiplex PCR; in TCRdb, only in-frame clones are kept and a portion is missing. The sample has about 280,000 clones; about four fifths are singletons. Sequencing was carried out using PBMCs or T cells enriched from blood (not recorded which). All receptors derive from a man in his forties or fifties who had been exposed to COVID-19. Both conserved end residues are part of each CDR3. Fields, in order: D gene, clone size, J gene, V gene, CDR3 DNA, CDR3 protein. The D gene is left open where the match is weak. Clone size, where shown, is once, few, many, or a class for clones that have expanded.

NA | NA | TRBJ1-2 | TRBV11-2 | TGTGCCAGCAGCTCCACAGATTATGGCTACACCTTC | CASSSTDYGYTF
NA | NA | TRBJ2-7 | TRBV7-3 | TGTGCCAGCAGCTCGGGACTCCCGGGCGAGCAGTACTTC | CASSSGLPGEQYF
NA | NA | TRBJ1-2 | TRBV18 | TGTGCCAGCTCACCCGGGGGGGGCGACTATGGCTACACCTTC | CASSPGGGDYGYTF
NA | few | TRBJ2-1 | TRBV27 | TGTGCCAGCAGTTTAGCCACCCTAGCTGGAGCGGGTTTCAATGAGCAGTTCTTC | CASSLATLAGAGFNEQFF
NA | few | TRBJ2-7 | TRBV7-9 | TGTGCCAGCAGCTCAGGACTGTCAAGCTCCTACGAGCAGTACTTC | CASSSGLSSSYEQYF
NA | NA | TRBJ2-1 | TRBV5-1 | TGCGCCAGCAGCGCCATACCCGGGGACAATGAGCAGTTCTTC | CASSAIPGDNEQFF
NA | once | TRBJ1-2 | TRBV9 | TGTGCCAGCAGCGTAGGCGGGTTCAGGGGCTATGGCTACACCTTC | CASSVGGFRGYGYTF
NA | NA | TRBJ2-3 | TRBV10-2 | TGCGCCAGCAGTAAACGGGGGGCGCACGGAGATACGCAGTATTTT | CASSKRGAHGDTQYF
TRBD1 | NA | TRBJ1-2 | TRBV29-1 | TGCAGCGTTGATGGCAGGGGGAACTATGGCTACACCTTC | CSVDGRGNYGYTF
NA | few | TRBJ1-2 | TRBV18 | TGTGCCAGCTCACCAGGGGAGGACTATGGCTACACCTTC | CASSPGEDYGYTF
TRBD2 | NA | TRBJ2-1 | TRBV5-1 | TGCGCCAGCACCTCGAGCGGGAACTACAATGAGCAGTTCTTC | CASTSSGNYNEQFF
TRBD1 | NA | TRBJ1-5 | TRBV5-6 | TGTGCCAGCAGCTTAGGGACAGGGAGTATTCAGCCCCAGCATTTT | CASSLGTGSIQPQHF
TRBD2 | NA | TRBJ2-7 | TRBV27 | TGTGCCAGCAGGACAAGTACTAGCGGGAGGACCTACGAGCAGTACTTC | CASRTSTSGRTYEQYF
NA | NA | TRBJ2-2 | TRBV3-1/TRBV3-2 | TGTGCCAGCAGCCAATATCGGGAGCTGTTTTTT | CASSQYRELFF
TRBD2 | few | TRBJ2-7 | TRBV10-3 | TGTGCCATCAGTGTCACGACTAGCGGGCCTCTTCAGGAGCAGTACTTC | CAISVTTSGPLQEQYF
NA | NA | TRBJ1-5 | TRBV2 | TGTGCCAGCAGCCCGGGGGGGCCGCGGATGCCCCAGCATTTT | CASSPGGPRMPQHF
TRBD1 | NA | TRBJ2-5 | TRBV19 | TGTGCCAGTAGTCTTGCTGGACAGGGCGGGCGTGAGACCCAGTACTTC | CASSLAGQGGRETQYF
NA | NA | TRBJ1-1 | TRBV10-3 | TGTGCCATCACCCCCAGGGAGAACACTGAAGCTTTCTTT | CAITPRENTEAFF
NA | NA | TRBJ2-1 | TRBV10-3 | TGTGCCATCAGTCCTAACAATGAGCAGTTCTTC | CAISPNNEQFF
NA | NA | TRBJ1-5 | TRBV6-1 | TGTGCCAGCAGTGAAGCGTGGAGGCAGCCCCAGCATTTT | CASSEAWRQPQHF
NA | NA | TRBJ1-1 | TRBV27 | TGTGCCAGCGTTACTTTCTTACAGGGAAGGAACACTGAAGCTTTCTTT | CASVTFLQGRNTEAFF
TRBD1 | NA | TRBJ1-4 | TRBV5-1 | TGCGCCAGCAGGGCGGGACAGGGCTATGAAAAACTGTTTTTT | CASRAGQGYEKLFF
NA | NA | TRBJ2-1 | TRBV7-9 | TGTGCCAGCAACTACCGAGGGGGCAATGAGCAGTTCTTC | CASNYRGGNEQFF
NA | NA | TRBJ2-3 | TRBV2 | TGTGCCAGCAGTGGGACTAACACAGATACGCAGTATTTT | CASSGTNTDTQYF
NA | NA | TRBJ1-2 | TRBV7-6 | TGTGCCAGCAGCGAGCGCGGGGGTAACTATGGCTACACCTTC | CASSERGGNYGYTF
NA | NA | TRBJ1-2 | TRBV2 | TGTGCCAGCAGTGTTACCTCGGCCCCCGAGGGCACCTTC | CASSVTSAPEGTF
NA | NA | TRBJ1-4 | TRBV11-3 | TGTGCCAGCAGCGCGCGGGGGACATACACCCCTGGGGCTAATGAAAAACTGTTTTTT | CASSARGTYTPGANEKLFF
NA | few | TRBJ1-6 | TRBV11-2 | TGTGCCAGCAGCTTTGTGGCAGGCCAGAATTCACCCCTCCACTTT | CASSFVAGQNSPLHF
TRBD1 | NA | TRBJ1-4 | TRBV19 | TGTGCCAGTAGAACCAGGGGGCAATTCGGTGAAAAACTGTTTTTT | CASRTRGQFGEKLFF
NA | few | TRBJ1-6 | TRBV5-8 | TGTGCCAGCAGCTTGGCCTCCCCCCCGAATTCACCCCTCCACTTT | CASSLASPPNSPLHF
TRBD1 | NA | TRBJ1-2 | TRBV7-2 | TGTGCCAGCAGCCAAGGGACAGGGTACTCCTATGGCTACACCTTC | CASSQGTGYSYGYTF
NA | NA | TRBJ2-3 | TRBV7-9 | TGTGCCAGCAGCCCCCGACTATCGGCAGATACGCAGTATTTT | CASSPRLSADTQYF
NA | NA | TRBJ2-7 | TRBV4-2 | TGTGCCAGCAGCCAAGAATTATACTTGTTCGAGCAGTACTTC | CASSQELYLFEQYF
TRBD2 | once | TRBJ2-3 | TRBV19 | TGTGCCAGTACCATTAGCGGGAGCACAGATACGCAGTATTTT | CASTISGSTDTQYF
TRBD1 | NA | TRBJ2-4 | TRBV18 | TGTGCCAGCTCAGAGGCGTTGTCACAGGGGTCGGGCATTCAGTACTTC | CASSEALSQGSGIQYF
TRBD1 | NA | TRBJ2-3 | TRBV9 | TGTGCCAGCAGCGTAGGCCGTTTCGGGACAGGGGTTGATACGCAGTATTTT | CASSVGRFGTGVDTQYF
NA | NA | TRBJ1-2 | TRBV30 | TGTGCCTCCGTAGCCCTAGGTCGGTCGGGCTACACCTTC | CASVALGRSGYTF
TRBD1 | NA | TRBJ2-5 | TRBV11-2 | TGTGCCAGCAGCTTAGCCTTGACAGGGATCGAGACCCAGTACTTC | CASSLALTGIETQYF
TRBD1 | once | TRBJ2-5 | TRBV30 | TGTGCCTGTTACCGGGACAGGCAAGAGACCCAGTACTTC | CACYRDRQETQYF
NA | once | TRBJ1-6 | TRBV18 | TGTGCCAGCTCACCACGACAGAGTAGCTCCTATAATTCACCCCTCCACTTT | CASSPRQSSSYNSPLHF
NA | NA | TRBJ1-4 | TRBV5-1 | TGCGCCAGCAGTACCACTACAAACCGGGAAAAACTGTTTTTT | CASSTTTNREKLFF
TRBD1 | NA | TRBJ2-5 | TRBV7-8 | TGTGCCAGCAGCAGCCGGGACAGGGGGTTGGAGACCCAGTACTTC | CASSSRDRGLETQYF